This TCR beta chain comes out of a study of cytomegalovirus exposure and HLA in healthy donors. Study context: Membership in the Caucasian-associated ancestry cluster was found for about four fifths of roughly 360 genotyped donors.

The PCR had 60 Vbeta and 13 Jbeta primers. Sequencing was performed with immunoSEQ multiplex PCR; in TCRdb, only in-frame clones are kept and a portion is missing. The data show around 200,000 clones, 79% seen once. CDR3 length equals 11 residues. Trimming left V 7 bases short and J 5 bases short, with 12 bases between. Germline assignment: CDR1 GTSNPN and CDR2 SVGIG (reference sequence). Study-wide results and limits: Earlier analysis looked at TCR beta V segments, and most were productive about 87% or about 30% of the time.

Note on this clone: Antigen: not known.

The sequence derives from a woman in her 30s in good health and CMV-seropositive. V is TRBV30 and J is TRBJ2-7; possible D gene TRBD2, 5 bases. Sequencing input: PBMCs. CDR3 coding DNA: TGTGCCTTAGCGAACTCGGACGAGCAGTACTTC. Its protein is CALANSDEQYF.